Listed below are T cell receptor beta chains from one sample, sequenced in a study of CD8 T cells in ankylosing spondylitis. In TCRdb, the 5' RACE reads were re-called with MiXCR into one record per CDR3 protein. The table lists under 250,000 distinct CDR3 sequences, roughly a third of them singletons. Input material: blood, either unsorted or a sorted T cell fraction (not recorded which). Receptors originate from a male donor with ankylosing spondylitis or in good health (not recorded which). Both conserved end residues are part of each CDR3. The D gene is left open where the match is weak. Expanded clones get a size class; other rows say once, few or many, or leave the size out.

abundance,v_gene,j_gene,d_gene,CDR3aa,CDR3nt
few,TRBV5-1,TRBJ1-1,.,CASSLDPVGTEAFF,TGCGCCAGCAGCTTGGATCCGGTGGGCACTGAAGCTTTCTTT
many,TRBV20-1,TRBJ2-1,TRBD2,CSASEVGRGMANEQFF,TGCAGTGCTAGTGAGGTGGGGCGGGGGATGGCCAATGAGCAGTTCTTC
.,TRBV27,TRBJ2-3,.,CASSPRNTDTQYF,TGTGCCAGCAGTCCCAGGAACACAGATACGCAGTATTTT
few,TRBV28,TRBJ2-7,.,CASRPIDSIEEQYF,TGTGCCAGCAGACCAATCGACAGCATTGAGGAGCAGTACTTC
few,TRBV15,TRBJ2-6,.,CATSPIRGSGANVLTF,TGTGCCACCAGCCCCATCCGGGGCTCTGGGGCCAACGTCCTGACTTTC
.,TRBV28,TRBJ2-1,TRBD1,CASTLDRRTYNEQFF,TGTGCCAGCACCCTGGACAGGAGAACCTACAATGAGCAGTTCTTC
.,TRBV20-1,TRBJ1-2,.,CSARRDTYGYTF,TGCAGTGCTAGACGGGACACCTATGGCTACACCTTC
few,TRBV5-1,TRBJ1-4,.,CASSLAGTGNEKLFF,TGCGCCAGCAGCTTGGCCGGAACGGGTAATGAAAAACTGTTTTTT
.,TRBV11-2,TRBJ2-3,.,CASSSGLYTDTQYF,TGTGCCAGCAGCTCGGGACTTTACACAGATACGCAGTATTTT
.,TRBV20-1,TRBJ1-2,TRBD1,CSAVQGPEIYGYTF,TGCAGTGCGGTACAGGGGCCCGAAATCTATGGCTACACCTTC
.,TRBV12-3/TRBV12-4,TRBJ2-7,TRBD1,CASSIWGQAPYEQYF,TGTGCCAGCAGTATCTGGGGACAGGCCCCCTACGAGCAGTACTTC
.,TRBV12-3/TRBV12-4,TRBJ2-3,.,CASKPRVVFLDTQYF,TGTGCCAGCAAACCCCGGGTAGTTTTTTTGGATACGCAGTATTTT
.,TRBV7-2,TRBJ2-3,.,CASSAPGRGTDTQYF,TGTGCCAGCAGCGCGCCTGGTCGGGGCACAGATACGCAGTATTTT
few,TRBV5-6,TRBJ1-2,TRBD1,CASSRTGQGMDGYTF,TGTGCCAGCAGCCGAACCGGACAGGGGATGGATGGCTACACCTTC
many,TRBV7-2,TRBJ1-2,.,CASSSPYYGYTF,TGTGCCAGCAGCTCCCCTTACTATGGCTACACCTTC
.,TRBV12-3/TRBV12-4,TRBJ1-2,.,CASRQGWVYGYTF,TGTGCCAGCAGACAGGGATGGGTCTATGGCTACACCTTC